Below are 11 T cell receptor beta chains sequenced from a single sample in a study of shared clonotypes between healthy human individuals. Using immunoSEQ multiplex PCR, the repertoire was profiled, and TCRdb retains in-frame clones only, with some absent. The sample lists 2 million to 2.5 million clones, approximately 95% seen once, with more than 0.1% in the top ten. The sequencing sample was made of naive CD4+ T cells sorted from blood. The subset was: CD45RA+ positively selected. Receptors were obtained from a man between 18 and 29 years old in good health.

The chain uses TRBV10-1 and TRBJ1-4; D may be TRBD1 (6 bases). Germline V gene data show CDR1 as WNHNN and CDR2 as SYGVQD (reference sequence). Trimming left V 2 bases short and J 14 bases short, with 12 bases between. The CDR3 is 12 residues long. CDR3: CASSEPRGPLFF. DNA of the CDR3: TGCGCCAGCAGTGAGCCCCGGGGGCCGCTGTTTTTT.

V usage is TRBV7-2 and J usage is TRBJ1-2; D is undetermined. The CDR3 is made up of 12 amino acids. V lost 1 base and J 4 bases, leaving 4 bases between the germline ends. Germline V CDR1 and CDR2: SGHTA, FQGNSA. CDR3 sequence: CASSLDTYGYTF. The CDR3 DNA is TGTGCCAGCAGCTTAGACACCTATGGCTACACCTTC.

The J gene is TRBJ2-5, the V gene TRBV30; 8 bases match TRBD1. CDR1 and CDR2 (germline): GTSNPN, SVGIG (reference sequence). This CDR3 has 13 amino acids. V trimming: 3 bases; J trimming: 5 bases; junction bases outside the gene matches: 5. CDR3 in amino acids: CAWSPRGQETQYF. CDR3 nucleotide sequence: TGTGCCTGGAGCCCCAGGGGGCAGGAGACCCAGTACTTC. Full variable domain (outside the CDR3, taken from reference TRBV30 and TRBJ2-5): SQTIHQWPATLVQPVGSPLSLECTVEGTSNPNLYWYRQAAGRGLQLLFYSVGIGQISSEVPQNLSASRPQDRQFILSSKKLLLSDSGFYLCAWSPRGQETQYFGPGTRLLVL.

This clone was observed a few times. The V gene is TRBV13, the J gene TRBJ1-2, with D uncertain. Trimming shortened V by 5 bases and J by 5 bases, and 15 bases separated the two germline ends. CDR1 is PRHDT, CDR2 FYEKMQ, per germline (reference sequence). The CDR3 is made up of 14 amino acids. The DNA for the CDR3 is TGTGCCAGCAGCCAAGGAGAGGGAAGTTATGGCTACACCTTC. Amino acid sequence: CASSQGEGSYGYTF.

The J gene is TRBJ2-3, the V gene TRBV5-5; D not certain. Germline CDR1 is SGHKS and CDR2 is YYEKEE (reference sequence). V was cut by 7 bases and J by 2 bases, with 8 bases left in between. The CDR3 consists of 12 residues. The CDR3 DNA reads TGTGCCAGCGACCGCAACACAGATACGCAGTATTTT. This gives the protein CASDRNTDTQYF.

This CDR3 reads CASSFGTVAYEQYF. Here the CDR3 DNA reads TGTGCCAGCAGCTTTGGGACGGTAGCCTACGAGCAGTACTTC. The V and J genes are TRBV7-9 and TRBJ2-7; D may match TRBD1 or TRBD2 (5 bases each). Per the germline V gene, CDR1 is SEHNR and CDR2 is FQNEAQ (reference sequence). The V gene lost 3 bases and the J gene lost 2 bases, with 11 bases spanning the gap. The CDR3 is 14 residues long.

The rearrangement joins TRBV11-2 to TRBJ2-4; no firm D call. Germline CDR1 SGHAT, CDR2 FQNNGV. This CDR3 is 16 amino acids long. V lost 1 base, J lost 7 bases, and 17 bases lay in between. In DNA, the CDR3 is TGTGCCAGCAGCTTAGCCCTGACCGCCCTCGGGAACATTCAGTACTTC. The encoded protein is CASSLALTALGNIQYF.

On this clone itself: The sample has other DNA sequences that encode this CDR3 too. The chain employs TRBV28 and TRBJ2-1; 7 bases agree with TRBD2. Germline V gene lookup returns CDR1 MDHEN and CDR2 SYDVKM. The J segment lost 2 bases and the V segment lost 2 bases, leaving 0 bases of the junction unmatched. This CDR3 comprises 14 residues. Here the CDR3 DNA reads TGTGCCAGCAGTTTAGCGGGGGCCTACAATGAGCAGTTCTTC. It specifies CASSLAGAYNEQFF.

J is TRBJ1-1 and V is TRBV25-1; tentatively, D is TRBD1 (5 bases). Germline-derived CDR1 and CDR2 are MGHDK and SYGVNS. The CDR3 is 14 residues long. Trimming pared 0 bases from V and 4 bases from J, leaving 9 bases between. CDR3 region: CASSEYQGSTEAFF. The CDR3 DNA follows: TGTGCCAGCAGTGAATATCAGGGTTCCACTGAAGCTTTCTTT.

This sequence joins TRBV5-4 and TRBJ2-5; D gene unclear. The CDR3 covers 14 residues. Germline V gene sequence: CDR1 SGHNT, CDR2 YYREEE (reference sequence). Trimming removed 0 bases at V and 2 bases at J, with 8 bases between. In DNA, the CDR3 is TGTGCCAGCAGCTTGGCCGTGATTCAAGAGACCCAGTACTTC. Its protein product is CASSLAVIQETQYF.

Only a few counts were recorded for this clone. The germline gene is not matched at one end of the junction; a read error may be the cause. The chain has TRBV7-7 and TRBJ2-4; D perhaps matches TRBD2 (6 bases). Germline V gene sequence: CDR1 SSHAT, CDR2 FNYEAQ (reference sequence). The CDR3 covers 11 residues. In DNA, the CDR3 is TGTGCTAGCAGACGCGGGACTATTCAGTACTTC. This codes for CASRRGTIQYF.